This T cell receptor beta chain was found in a study of long-term antiretroviral therapy in people with HIV. On this clone itself: Its specificity is not known.

People in the study who had HIV all got their treatment in the United States. Study results and limitations: Those clones which expanded before ART made up the dominant part of the repertoire at all time points. Against controls, HIV repertoires showed narrower ranges of CDR3 length.

Version v3.0 of the immunoSEQ assay was performed at survey level. The sequencing target was about 40,000-50,000 T-cell genomes per sample. Generated by immunoSEQ multiplex PCR, the TCRdb table keeps only in-frame clones and is missing some. The table records 30,000 to 35,000 clones, roughly 79% of them present only once. This clonotype was obtained from a man in his forties or fifties with HIV. The input for sequencing was unsorted PBMCs, taken 3 years after starting antiretroviral therapy.

The CDR3 coding sequence is TGTGCCAGCAGCTCCGGACAGGGATTCGCCGAGCAGTACTTC. Translating it yields CASSSGQGFAEQYF. The gene calls are TRBV13 and TRBJ2-7; 8 bases line up with TRBD1. CDR3 length: 14 residues. Germline CDR1 and CDR2: PRHDT and FYEKMQ (reference sequence). V dropped 4 bases and J dropped 6; count of bases not matched to a gene: 8.